This TCR beta chain was found in a study of T cells in Graves' hyperthyroidism and ophthalmopathy. RNA transcripts provided the source from which TCR beta CDR3 regions were amplified. Using the HTBI primer set, a first-round RT-PCR was run on the TCR CDR3. TCRdb re-analysed the multiplex PCR reads in MiXCR, keeping a single row per CDR3 protein. Of a few hundred thousand distinct CDR3 sequences listed, around a sixth are singletons. Study conclusions and caveats: It was a median approximately 6 months before onset that the model predicted ophthalmopathy. Most clonotypes expanded in the thyroid (above 0.001) were also present in blood.

This clonotype appeared a few times. The antigen remains undetermined. Each diagnosis drew on symptoms, thyroxine, TRAb, thyroid ultrasound and orbital computed tomography findings. The CDR3 consists of 15 residues. Germline values: CDR1 MNHEY, CDR2 SMNVEV (reference sequence). V was trimmed by 7 bases and J by 2 bases, leaving 15 bases between them. Sequences were obtained from blood. This clonotype was sampled from a woman in her 30s with Graves' hyperthyroidism. The chain employs TRBV27 and TRBJ2-1; possible D gene TRBD2, 6 bases. The CDR3 DNA is TGTGCCAGCAACCGGAGGCGGGATACCTACAATGAGCAGTTCTTC. It is translated as CASNRRRDTYNEQFF.